Each of the 11 T cell receptor beta chains below was sequenced from the same sample in a study of control samples from healthy donors and cancer patients. TCRdb's table, derived via immunoSEQ multiplex PCR, lists solely in-frame clones and lacks some. The table has 150,000 to 200,000 clones, approximately 90% seen once; the top ten hold 1.4%. Material: blood. The receptors shown here come from a young man in good health.

This chain uses TRBV10-1 with TRBJ2-1, with D perhaps matching TRBD2 (6 bases). Trimming pared 2 bases from V and 7 bases from J, leaving 12 bases between. CDR1 and CDR2 from the germline V gene are WNHNN and SYGVQD (reference sequence). The CDR3 runs to 14 residues. The chain's CDR3 is CASSEGGSRNEQFF. CDR3 coding DNA: TGCGCCAGCAGTGAGGGGGGGTCCCGGAATGAGCAGTTCTTC.

J is TRBJ2-1 and V is TRBV28; TRBD2 matches at 11 bases. The V segment lost 3 bases and the J segment 6 bases; nucleotides outside the gene matches: 10. The germline V gene has CDR1 MDHEN and CDR2 SYDVKM. CDR3 size: 17 residues. CDR3 residues: CASSFRLAGFSGNEQFF. CDR3 coding DNA: TGTGCCAGCAGTTTTAGACTAGCGGGGTTCTCGGGCAATGAGCAGTTCTTC.

CDR3: CASRTGSPPDTQYF. The CDR3 DNA reads TGTGCCAGCAGGACAGGGTCACCACCAGATACGCAGTATTTT. The chain recombines TRBV2 with TRBJ2-3; 7 bases map to TRBD1. The CDR3 loop spans 14 amino acids. In germline, CDR1 is SNHLY, CDR2 FYNNEI. V was pared by 6 bases and J by 4 bases, with 7 bases of the junction left unmatched.

The V and J genes are TRBV7-2 and TRBJ2-7; 9 positions match TRBD2. CDR1 and CDR2 (germline): SGHTA, FQGNSA. With 0 bases clipped from V and 0 bases from J, the junction kept 3 bases outside the gene matches. The CDR3 totals 16 residues. CDR3 residues: CASSLAFSGGSYEQYF. Here the CDR3 DNA reads TGTGCCAGCAGCTTAGCCTTTAGCGGGGGCTCCTACGAGCAGTACTTC.

The rearrangement uses TRBV24-1 and TRBJ2-3; D tentatively fits TRBD1 or TRBD2 (5 bases each). With 4 bases removed from V and 6 bases from J, the gap between germline ends came to 13 bases. Per the germline V gene, CDR1 is KGHDR and CDR2 is SFDVKD. The CDR3 loop spans 14 amino acids. CDR3 DNA sequence: TGTGCCACCAGTGACCCCGGAGAGGGGGATACGCAGTATTTT. Translated, it gives CATSDPGEGDTQYF.

The chain couples TRBV12-3 or TRBV12-4 to TRBJ2-5; D gene uncertain. The ends were cut back, 6 bases at V and 7 bases at J, with 12 bases in the middle. This CDR3 spans 12 amino acids. CDR3 region: CASSPNPGTQYF. The CDR3 DNA is TGTGCCAGCAGCCCTAATCCGGGGACCCAGTACTTC.

The rearrangement links TRBV11-2 to TRBJ1-6, with 7 positions matching TRBD1. The length of the CDR3 is 14 residues. Germline V lookup: CDR1 SGHAT, CDR2 FQNNGV. The ends lost 5 bases at V and 10 bases at J; junction bases unmatched: 8. The CDR3 nucleotides read TGTGCCAGCAGCCGGACAGGTCCCGGGTCACCCCTCCACTTT. Translated: CASSRTGPGSPLHF.

The gene calls are TRBV6-5 and TRBJ1-2; 7 bases fit TRBD1. From germline, CDR1 is MNHEY and CDR2 SVGAGI. The CDR3 consists of 13 residues. V lost 6 bases to trimming and J lost 7 bases; unmatched junction nucleotides: 8. CDR3: CASRNWDSPGYTF. The CDR3 DNA follows: TGTGCCAGCAGGAACTGGGACAGCCCTGGCTACACCTTC.

This clone was detected only once. The gene calls are TRBV7-6 and TRBJ1-1, with D uncertain. V was pared by 5 bases and J by 4 bases, with 14 bases between. In germline, CDR1 is SGHVS, CDR2 FNYEAQ. CDR3 length equals 14 residues. CDR3 amino acids: CASSQLKVGTEAFF. The CDR3 nucleotides read TGTGCCAGCAGCCAACTCAAGGTGGGCACTGAAGCTTTCTTT.

The chain uses TRBV19 and TRBJ2-2, with a tentative D call TRBD2 (6 bases). Trimming took off 3 bases at V and 0 bases at J, with 8 bases between the two ends. The CDR3 has 15 amino acids. Germline loops: CDR1 LNHDA, CDR2 SQIVND (reference sequence). The CDR3 DNA reads as TGTGCCAGTAGTATGGGACTTTCGAACACCGGGGAGCTGTTTTTT. This translates into CASSMGLSNTGELFF. Full variable domain (rest looked up from reference TRBV19 and TRBJ2-2): DGGITQSPKYLFRKEGQNVTLSCEQNLNHDAMYWYRQDPGQGLRLIYYSQIVNDFQKGDIAEGYSVSREKKESFPLTVTSAQKNPTAFYLCASSMGLSNTGELFFGEGSRLTVL.

The gene calls are TRBV5-5 and TRBJ1-2, with TRBD1 as a possible D gene (6 bases). This CDR3 comprises 12 residues. The V gene's germline CDR1 is SGHKS and CDR2 YYEKEE (reference sequence). Trimming shortened V by 3 bases and J by 7 bases, and 10 bases separated the two germline ends. The CDR3, as DNA: TGTGCCAGCAGCTCTACAGGGTTTGGCTACACCTTC. Its translation is CASSSTGFGYTF.